What follows describes a single T cell receptor (beta chain). The data were obtained in a study of cytomegalovirus exposure and HLA in healthy donors. CDR3 size: 13 residues. Germline V lookup: CDR1 KGHSH, CDR2 LQKENI. J was trimmed by 6 bases and V by 1 base; bases with no gene match: 2. In the PCR, 60 Vbeta and 13 Jbeta primers were used. The data were produced by immunoSEQ multiplex PCR, yet TCRdb's version contains in-frame clones alone and is incomplete. The sample holds about 150,000 clones, about 86% seen once. The V and J genes are TRBV18 and TRBJ2-7; 8 positions agree with TRBD1. This TCR derives from a woman in her twenties or thirties in good health and CMV-seronegative. The sequenced sample was PBMCs. The CDR3 DNA is TGTGCCAGCTCACCACAGGACAGGGCCGAGCAGTACTTC. Translating gives CASSPQDRAEQYF. Looking up the rest from reference TRBV18 and TRBJ2-7 gives the full variable domain: NAGVMQNPRHLVRRRGQEARLRCSPMKGHSHVYWYRQLPEEGLKFMVYLQKENIIDESGMPKERFSAEFPKEGPSILRIQQVVRGDSAAYFCASSPQDRAEQYFGPGTRLTVT.